This T cell receptor beta chain was observed in a study of cytomegalovirus exposure and HLA in healthy donors. The PCR used 60 Vbeta and 13 Jbeta primers. The method was immunoSEQ multiplex PCR; TCRdb's version includes in-frame clones alone and lacks a portion of them. The sample lists roughly 150,000 clones, about 68% occurring once. V lost 6 bases to trimming and J lost 4 bases, with 18 bases between them. CDR1 SGHTA and CDR2 FQGNSA come from the germline V gene. This CDR3 region has 15 residues. Study-level results: Productive status was seen about 87% or about 30% of the time for most TCR beta V segments in an earlier analysis.

Note on this clone: The antigen is not known.

This rearrangement joins TRBV7-2 to TRBJ2-5; the D gene is possibly TRBD2 (7 bases). The receptor was derived from a female donor in good health and CMV-seronegative. The sample taken for sequencing was PBMCs. CDR3 amino acids: CASRTGGRGGETQYF. The CDR3 bases are TGTGCCAGCAGAACCGGGGGGCGGGGAGGAGAGACCCAGTACTTC.